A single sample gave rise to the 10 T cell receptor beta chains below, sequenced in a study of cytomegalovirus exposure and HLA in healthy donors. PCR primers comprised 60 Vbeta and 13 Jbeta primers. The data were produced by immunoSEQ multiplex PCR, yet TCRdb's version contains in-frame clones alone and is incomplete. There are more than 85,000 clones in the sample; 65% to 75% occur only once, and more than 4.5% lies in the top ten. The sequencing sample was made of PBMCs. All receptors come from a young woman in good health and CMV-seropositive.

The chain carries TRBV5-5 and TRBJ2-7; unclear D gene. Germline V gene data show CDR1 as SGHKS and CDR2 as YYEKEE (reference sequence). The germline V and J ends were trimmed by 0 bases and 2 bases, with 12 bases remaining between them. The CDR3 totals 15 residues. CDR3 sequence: CASSLVGQATYEQYF. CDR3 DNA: TGTGCCAGCAGCTTGGTAGGCCAGGCAACCTACGAGCAGTACTTC.

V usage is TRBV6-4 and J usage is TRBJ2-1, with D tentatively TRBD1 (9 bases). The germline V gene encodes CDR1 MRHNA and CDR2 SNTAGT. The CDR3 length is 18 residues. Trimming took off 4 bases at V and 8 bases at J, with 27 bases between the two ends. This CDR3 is CASSVTQTGGLAGDEQFF. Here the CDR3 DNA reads TGTGCCAGCAGTGTCACTCAAACAGGGGGCCTAGCGGGCGATGAGCAGTTCTTC.

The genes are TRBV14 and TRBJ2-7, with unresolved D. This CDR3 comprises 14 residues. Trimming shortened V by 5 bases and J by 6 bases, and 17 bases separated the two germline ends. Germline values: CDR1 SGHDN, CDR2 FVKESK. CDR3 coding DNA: TGTGCCAGCAGCGACCGGGTCAGCCTACTCGAGCAGTACTTC. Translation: CASSDRVSLLEQYF. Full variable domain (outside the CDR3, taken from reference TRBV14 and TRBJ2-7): EAGVTQFPSHSVIEKGQTVTLRCDPISGHDNLYWYRRVMGKEIKFLLHFVKESKQDESGMPNNRFLAERTGGTYSTLKVQPAELEDSGVYFCASSDRVSLLEQYFGPGTRLTVT.

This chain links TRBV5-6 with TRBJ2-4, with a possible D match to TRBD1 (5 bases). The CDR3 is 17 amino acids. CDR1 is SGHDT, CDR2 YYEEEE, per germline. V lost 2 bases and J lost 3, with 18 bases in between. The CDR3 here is CASSLNRGPYSKNIQYF. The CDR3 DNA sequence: TGTGCCAGCAGCTTAAATAGGGGCCCTTATAGCAAAAACATTCAGTACTTC.

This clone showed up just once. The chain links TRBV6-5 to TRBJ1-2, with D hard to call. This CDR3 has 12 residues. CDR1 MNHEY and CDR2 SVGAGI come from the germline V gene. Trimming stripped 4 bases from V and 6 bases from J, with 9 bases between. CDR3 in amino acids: CASSSGGDGYTF. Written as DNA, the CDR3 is TGTGCCAGCAGTTCCGGAGGAGATGGCTACACCTTC.

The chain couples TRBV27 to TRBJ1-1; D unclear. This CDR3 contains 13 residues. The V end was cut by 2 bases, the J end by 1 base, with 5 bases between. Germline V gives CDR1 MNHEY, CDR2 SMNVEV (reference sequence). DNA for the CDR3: TGTGCCAGCAGTTTAGTCAGGAACACTGAAGCTTTCTTT. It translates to CASSLVRNTEAFF.

CDR3 nucleotides: TGCGCCAGCAGCTTGAGGGCGGGAGAGACCCAGTACTTC. This codes for CASSLRAGETQYF. The rearrangement uses TRBV5-1 and TRBJ2-5, with D perhaps matching TRBD2 (5 bases). The CDR3 length is 13 residues. Trimming removed 1 base at V and 4 bases at J, with 8 bases between. Germline values: CDR1 SGHRS, CDR2 YFSETQ.

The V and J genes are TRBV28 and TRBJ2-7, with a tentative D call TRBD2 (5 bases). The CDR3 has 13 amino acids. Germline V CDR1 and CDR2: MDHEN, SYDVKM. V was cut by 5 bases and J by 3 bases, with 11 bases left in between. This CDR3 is CASSPSGNYEQYF. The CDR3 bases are TGTGCCAGCAGTCCAAGCGGCAACTACGAGCAGTACTTC.

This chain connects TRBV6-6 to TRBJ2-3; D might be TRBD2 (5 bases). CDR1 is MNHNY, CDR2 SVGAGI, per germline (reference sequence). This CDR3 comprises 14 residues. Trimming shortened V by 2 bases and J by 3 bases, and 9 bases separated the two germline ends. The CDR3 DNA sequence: TGTGCCAGCAGTTACGTCGAGGGTACAGATACGCAGTATTTT. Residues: CASSYVEGTDTQYF.

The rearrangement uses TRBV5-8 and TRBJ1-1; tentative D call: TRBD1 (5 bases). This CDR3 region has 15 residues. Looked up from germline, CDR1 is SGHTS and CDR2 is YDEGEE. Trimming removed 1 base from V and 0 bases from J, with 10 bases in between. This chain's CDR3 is CASSLRGILNTEAFF. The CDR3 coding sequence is TGTGCCAGCAGCTTGAGGGGCATCTTGAACACTGAAGCTTTCTTT.